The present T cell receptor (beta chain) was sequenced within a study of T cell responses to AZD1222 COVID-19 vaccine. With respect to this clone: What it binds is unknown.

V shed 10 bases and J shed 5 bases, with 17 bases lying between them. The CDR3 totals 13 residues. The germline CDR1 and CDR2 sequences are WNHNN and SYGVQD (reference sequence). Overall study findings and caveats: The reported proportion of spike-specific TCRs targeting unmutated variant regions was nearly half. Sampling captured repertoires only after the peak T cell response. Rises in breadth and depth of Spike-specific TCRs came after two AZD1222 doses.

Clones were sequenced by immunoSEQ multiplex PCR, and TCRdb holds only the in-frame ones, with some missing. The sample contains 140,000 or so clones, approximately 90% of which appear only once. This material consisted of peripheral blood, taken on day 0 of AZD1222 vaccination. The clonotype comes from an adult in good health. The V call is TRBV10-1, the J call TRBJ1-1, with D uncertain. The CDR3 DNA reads TGCGCCACCCAGCAGCACGGTGGTACTGAAGCTTTCTTT. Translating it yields CATQQHGGTEAFF.